One T cell receptor delta chain is described in this entry. A far larger clone is one nucleotide away, so this likely arose from a read error. The sample carries other DNA sequences with the same CDR3. This entry comes from a study of γδ T cells in repeated Plasmodium falciparum infection. Across the study: Over about 640 days, donors received four mosquito-bite P. falciparum NF54 infections.

TCRdb called clones from the multiplex PCR reads again using CATT. The table shows 75,000 to 95,000 delta-chain clones, with roughly 0.98% occurring only once. Bulk repertoires came from Vgamma9/Vdelta2+ or Vdelta2-negative gammadelta T cells flow-sorted from PBMC. CDR3 size: 26 residues. Germline CDR1 reads TSWWSYY; CDR2 reads QGS. The specimen was gamma-delta T cells from blood. This clonotype originated in a pool of human donors (malaria-infected and uninfected, not separated). The chain couples TRDV1 to TRDJ1, with 11 bases aligning to TRDD3. TCRdb carries no J gene annotation; the J gene was assigned here by matching the DNA with germline. CDR3 amino acids: CALGELEAYKARRGWGILADTDKLIF. CDR3 sequence (DNA): TGTGCTCTAGGGGAACTAGAGGCCTACAAGGCCCGCCGTGGCTGGGGGATACTGGCGGACACCGATAAACTCATCTTT.